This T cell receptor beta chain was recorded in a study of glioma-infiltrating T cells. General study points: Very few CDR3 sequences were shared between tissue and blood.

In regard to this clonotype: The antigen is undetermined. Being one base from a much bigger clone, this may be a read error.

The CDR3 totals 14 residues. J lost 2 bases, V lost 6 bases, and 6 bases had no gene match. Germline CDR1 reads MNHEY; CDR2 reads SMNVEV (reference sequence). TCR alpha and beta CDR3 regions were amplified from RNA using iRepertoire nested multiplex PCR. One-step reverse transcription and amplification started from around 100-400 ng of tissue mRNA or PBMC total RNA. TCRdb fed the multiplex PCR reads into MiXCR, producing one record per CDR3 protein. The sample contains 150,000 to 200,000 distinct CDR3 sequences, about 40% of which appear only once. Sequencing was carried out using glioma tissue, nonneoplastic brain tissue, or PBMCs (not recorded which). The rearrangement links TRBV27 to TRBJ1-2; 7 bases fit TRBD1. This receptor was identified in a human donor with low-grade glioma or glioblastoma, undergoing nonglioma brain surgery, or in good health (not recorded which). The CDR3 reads CASRDLQGNYGYTF. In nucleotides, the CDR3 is TGTGCCAGCAGAGATCTACAGGGGAACTATGGCTACACCTTC.